These T cell receptor beta chains were read from a single sample in a study of monozygotic twins with inflammatory bowel disease. TCRdb reprocessed the 5' RACE reads, with one entry per CDR3 protein and no DNA. This repertoire comprises about 330,000 distinct CDR3 sequences; its ten largest clones make up approximately 2%. The material sequenced was blood. The source of these receptors is a human donor with ulcerative colitis or Crohn's disease, or a healthy co-twin of an affected twin (not recorded which). Each CDR3 is given with its conserved first and last residue. Fields, in order: CDR3 length, V gene, J gene, CDR3 protein.

len: 14; v_gene: TRBV28; j_gene: TRBJ2-7; CDR3aa: CASLGRGHIDEQYF
len: 13; v_gene: TRBV28; j_gene: TRBJ1-1; CDR3aa: CASSLPQVTEAFF
len: 15; v_gene: TRBV20-1; j_gene: TRBJ2-3; CDR3aa: CSAREGSVRRDTQYF
len: 12; v_gene: TRBV6-5; j_gene: TRBJ1-6; CDR3aa: CASSSGARSLHF
len: 12; v_gene: TRBV5-6; j_gene: TRBJ1-4; CDR3aa: CASSSDRGKLFF
len: 13; v_gene: TRBV12-5; j_gene: TRBJ1-1; CDR3aa: CASGLRQGPEAFF
len: 14; v_gene: TRBV10-3; j_gene: TRBJ2-2; CDR3aa: CAISERASTGELFF
len: 13; v_gene: TRBV6-5; j_gene: TRBJ1-2; CDR3aa: CASRPTANYGYTF
len: 20; v_gene: TRBV28; j_gene: TRBJ2-6; CDR3aa: CASSLWVSGTGASGANVLTF
len: 13; v_gene: TRBV20-1; j_gene: TRBJ2-7; CDR3aa: CSAYGQGSYEQYF
len: 13; v_gene: TRBV6-6; j_gene: TRBJ2-3; CDR3aa: CATRAGNTDTQYF
len: 13; v_gene: TRBV18; j_gene: TRBJ1-1; CDR3aa: CASSPSWTAEAFF
len: 16; v_gene: TRBV7-9; j_gene: TRBJ2-7; CDR3aa: CASSWTPGSNSYEQYF
len: 15; v_gene: TRBV29-1; j_gene: TRBJ2-7; CDR3aa: CSVEDGKGSIYEQYF
len: 14; v_gene: TRBV13; j_gene: TRBJ1-3; CDR3aa: CASSFGRGGNTIYF
len: 16; v_gene: TRBV6-2/TRBV6-3; j_gene: TRBJ2-7; CDR3aa: CASITPGLAGPYEQYF
len: 13; v_gene: TRBV20-1; j_gene: TRBJ1-2; CDR3aa: CSARYRAEGGYTF
len: 16; v_gene: TRBV4-2; j_gene: TRBJ2-1; CDR3aa: CASSHSGGRVDDEQFF
len: 15; v_gene: TRBV12-3/TRBV12-4; j_gene: TRBJ2-7; CDR3aa: CASSSRVTGSYEQYF
len: 17; v_gene: TRBV19; j_gene: TRBJ1-5; CDR3aa: CASRQDPGREAGQPQHF
len: 13; v_gene: TRBV6-2/TRBV6-3; j_gene: TRBJ1-2; CDR3aa: CASSSDVNYGYTF
len: 15; v_gene: TRBV12-3/TRBV12-4; j_gene: TRBJ1-5; CDR3aa: CASSLTQLSNQPQHF
len: 17; v_gene: TRBV7-8; j_gene: TRBJ2-6; CDR3aa: CASSLGGIPSGANVLTF
len: 15; v_gene: TRBV4-1; j_gene: TRBJ2-1; CDR3aa: CASSRHREFSIEQFF
len: 16; v_gene: TRBV5-1; j_gene: TRBJ2-5; CDR3aa: CASSLLVAGGSETQYF
len: 17; v_gene: TRBV5-1; j_gene: TRBJ2-2; CDR3aa: CASSSPPGTGGNGELFF
len: 12; v_gene: TRBV29-1; j_gene: TRBJ1-1; CDR3aa: CSVADRGTEAFF
len: 14; v_gene: TRBV12-3/TRBV12-4; j_gene: TRBJ2-5; CDR3aa: CASSPVGFWETQYF
len: 17; v_gene: TRBV5-1; j_gene: TRBJ1-1; CDR3aa: CASSFGTGGTKNTEAFF
len: 13; v_gene: TRBV4-1; j_gene: TRBJ2-1; CDR3aa: CASSPPLGDEQFF
len: 15; v_gene: TRBV4-1; j_gene: TRBJ1-1; CDR3aa: CASSQEAGFKTEAFF
len: 12; v_gene: TRBV10-3; j_gene: TRBJ1-5; CDR3aa: CAISDSNQPQHF
len: 14; v_gene: TRBV12-3/TRBV12-4; j_gene: TRBJ2-1; CDR3aa: CAARRSGSNNEQFF
len: 16; v_gene: TRBV12-3/TRBV12-4; j_gene: TRBJ1-5; CDR3aa: CASSRGLVASNQPQHF
len: 15; v_gene: TRBV28; j_gene: TRBJ1-5; CDR3aa: CASRNAGNSNQPQHF
len: 13; v_gene: TRBV29-1; j_gene: TRBJ2-6; CDR3aa: CSGTVAGANVLTF
len: 14; v_gene: TRBV7-9; j_gene: TRBJ1-1; CDR3aa: CASSPLQANTEAFF
len: 14; v_gene: TRBV20-1; j_gene: TRBJ2-1; CDR3aa: CSAIRGPNYNEQFF
len: 16; v_gene: TRBV20-1; j_gene: TRBJ1-2; CDR3aa: CSARGQGTGGNYGYTF
len: 15; v_gene: TRBV29-1; j_gene: TRBJ2-3; CDR3aa: CSVEVGASGADTQYF
len: 16; v_gene: TRBV20-1; j_gene: TRBJ2-6; CDR3aa: CSAVDRVGAGANVLTF
len: 16; v_gene: TRBV3-1; j_gene: TRBJ2-7; CDR3aa: CASSQEARGGPYEQYF
len: 17; v_gene: TRBV5-6; j_gene: TRBJ1-2; CDR3aa: CASSPGSSPAPNYGYTF
len: 16; v_gene: TRBV11-2; j_gene: TRBJ2-2; CDR3aa: CASSQTSVGNTGELFF
len: 16; v_gene: TRBV5-1; j_gene: TRBJ2-3; CDR3aa: CASSTAKTGRTDTQYF